Below, 29 T cell receptor beta chains from the same sample are listed, as sequenced in a study of blood T cell repertoires in COVID-19. The table came from immunoSEQ multiplex PCR; TCRdb's copy has only in-frame clones and leaves some out. The data contain some 83,000 clones, around 85% of them singletons. The specimen sequenced was peripheral blood. The receptors were sampled from an elderly man in a cohort sampled during active COVID-19.

CDR3 amino acids: CASSQQGFYEQYV. DNA of the CDR3: TGTGCCAGCAGCCAACAGGGGTTTTACGAGCAGTACGTC. The chain recombines TRBV5-6 with TRBJ2-7, with TRBD1 matching over 7 bases. CDR3 size: 13 residues. V shed 4 bases, J shed 4 bases, and the junction held 5 bases outside the gene matches. Germline V gene lookup returns CDR1 SGHDT and CDR2 YYEEEE.

The rearrangement links TRBV5-1 to TRBJ1-1; a possible D gene is TRBD1 (6 bases). In germline, CDR1 is SGHRS, CDR2 YFSETQ. This CDR3 is 15 amino acids long. V lost 0 bases to trimming and J lost 1 base, with 10 bases between them. CDR3 nucleotide sequence: TGCGCCAGCAGCTTGGCGACAGGAGCGAACACTGAAGCTTTCTTT. This gives the protein CASSLATGANTEAFF. The whole variable domain, remainder taken from reference TRBV5-1 and TRBJ1-1, is KAGVTQTPRYLIKTRGQQVTLSCSPISGHRSVSWYQQTPGQGLQFLFEYFSETQRNKGNFPGRFSGRQFSNSRSEMNVSTLELGDSALYLCASSLATGANTEAFFGQGTRLTVV.

The J gene is TRBJ1-1, the V gene TRBV5-6; TRBD1 matches at 7 bases. V trimming: 3 bases; J trimming: 4 bases; junction bases outside the gene matches: 12. The CDR3 sequence is 16 residues long. Germline V gene data show CDR1 as SGHDT and CDR2 as YYEEEE. The CDR3, as DNA: TGTGCCAGCAGCTGGCGGGGACAGCTTGGGGGCACTGAAGCTTTCTTT. It codes for CASSWRGQLGGTEAFF. The complete variable domain, with remaining parts taken from reference TRBV5-6 and TRBJ1-1, reads DAGVTQSPTHLIKTRGQQVTLRCSPKSGHDTVSWYQQALGQGPQFIFQYYEEEERQRGNFPDRFSGHQFPNYSSELNVNALLLGDSALYLCASSWRGQLGGTEAFFGQGTRLTVV.

V is TRBV5-6 and J is TRBJ2-7; D is possibly TRBD2 (5 bases). Germline lookup yields CDR1 SGHDT and CDR2 YYEEEE. CDR3 length: 11 amino acids. The V end was cut by 2 bases, the J end by 7 bases, with 7 bases between. The CDR3, as DNA: TGTGCCAGCAGCTTCGGACTGGAGCAGTACTTC. Its translation is CASSFGLEQYF.

The rearrangement joins TRBV28 to TRBJ1-4; weak D call: TRBD1 (5 bases). The CDR3 has 14 residues. Trimming stripped 2 bases from V and 7 bases from J, with 11 bases between. CDR1 is MDHEN and CDR2 is SYDVKM in the germline V gene. CDR3 amino acids: CASSLGGVREKLFF. CDR3 DNA: TGTGCCAGCAGTTTAGGGGGGGTACGTGAAAAACTGTTTTTT. Full variable domain (outside the CDR3, taken from reference TRBV28 and TRBJ1-4): DVKVTQSSRYLVKRTGEKVFLECVQDMDHENMFWYRQDPGLGLRLIYFSYDVKMKEKGDIPEGYSVSREKKERFSLILESASTNQTSMYLCASSLGGVREKLFFGSGTQLSVL.

V is TRBV6-6 and J is TRBJ1-2, with 9 bases fitting TRBD1. Germline lookup yields CDR1 MNHNY and CDR2 SVGAGI (reference sequence). V dropped 5 bases and J dropped 2; count of bases not matched to a gene: 15. The CDR3 spans 18 residues. The CDR3 coding sequence is TGTGCCAGCAGTCCTAGACAGGGGGTCGCTGCCTCAAACTATGGCTACACCTTC. It encodes CASSPRQGVAASNYGYTF.

The chain couples TRBV3-1 (or the pseudogene TRBV3-2) to TRBJ2-3; TRBD2 might be the D (5 bases). Trimming stripped 0 bases from V and 4 bases from J, with 23 bases between. This CDR3 spans 19 amino acids. The germline V gene encodes CDR1 LGHDT and CDR2 YNNKEL (reference sequence). The CDR3 protein is CASSQDPRLTGSMADTQYF. Written as DNA, the CDR3 is TGTGCCAGCAGCCAAGATCCGAGATTAACGGGGTCGATGGCAGATACGCAGTATTTT.

The chain carries TRBV2 and TRBJ2-5; TRBD2 agrees at 9 bases. This CDR3 is built from 13 residues. Germline trimming cut 8 bases from V and 3 bases from J; bases unmatched to any gene: 4. CDR1 and CDR2 from the germline V gene are SNHLY and FYNNEI. The DNA of the CDR3 is TGTGCCAGCGCCTTAGCGGGGGAAGAGACCCAGTACTTC. Its translation: CASALAGEETQYF. Together with reference TRBV2 and TRBJ2-5, the CDR3 gives the full variable domain: EPEVTQTPSHQVTQMGQEVILRCVPISNHLYFYWYRQILGQKVEFLVSFYNNEISEKSEIFDDQFSVERPDGSNFTLKIRSTKLEDSAMYFCASALAGEETQYFGPGTRLLVL.

The chain carries TRBV19 and TRBJ1-2, with D perhaps matching TRBD1 (6 bases). Germline lookup yields CDR1 LNHDA and CDR2 SQIVND (reference sequence). This CDR3 has 19 amino acids. Trimming pared 5 bases from V and 3 bases from J, leaving 28 bases between. For the CDR3, the DNA is TGTGCCAGTAGTGGGACGCGAGGGGGTGAGGACGGTACATACTATGGCTACACCTTC. Amino acid sequence: CASSGTRGGEDGTYYGYTF.

V gene TRBV23-1 combines with J gene TRBJ2-1; 7 nucleotides agree with TRBD2. TRBV23-1 falls under the ORF class, with uncertain function. CDR3 length equals 16 residues. The trim removed 0 bases at V and 3 bases at J, leaving 5 bases unmatched. The CDR3, as DNA: TGCGCCAGCAGTCAATCTTTCCTAGCGGACTACAATGAGCAGTTCTTC. This sequence encodes CASSQSFLADYNEQFF.

The chain employs TRBV14 and TRBJ1-5; 9 positions match TRBD1. The germline gives CDR1 SGHDN, CDR2 FVKESK. CDR3 length: 18 residues. V lost 0 bases to trimming and J lost 2 bases; unmatched junction nucleotides: 8. CDR3 nucleotides: TGTGCCAGCAGCCAAGATGGGTACAGGGGGCCTGGCAATCAGCCCCAGCATTTT. Its translation: CASSQDGYRGPGNQPQHF.

A single count supports this clone. This CDR3 reads CASSLFGGDKSDTQYF. The CDR3 DNA follows: TGCGCCAGCAGCTTGTTCGGTGGCGACAAATCAGATACGCAGTATTTT. The chain uses TRBV5-1 and TRBJ2-3; D is ambiguous. CDR1 and CDR2 from the germline V gene are SGHRS and YFSETQ. The V gene lost 1 base and the J gene lost 4 bases, with 16 bases spanning the gap. There are 16 residues in the CDR3.

The chain carries TRBV4-1 and TRBJ1-5; possible D gene TRBD1, 5 bases. The CDR3 is made up of 19 amino acids. CDR1 and CDR2 (germline): MGHRA, YSYEKL. V lost 0 bases to trimming and J lost 3 bases, with 21 bases between them. CDR3 sequence (DNA): TGCGCCAGCAGCCAAGATCTTACTCCGGGGGGGACGAACAATCAGCCCCAGCATTTT. Translated: CASSQDLTPGGTNNQPQHF.

About this clone itself: Other nucleotide sequences in the sample specify the same CDR3. This chain uses TRBV12-3 or TRBV12-4 with TRBJ2-5, with 8 bases identical to TRBD1. V dropped 5 bases and J dropped 4; count of bases not matched to a gene: 3. The CDR3 is made up of 13 amino acids. CDR3 loop: CASSTDRGETQYF. The CDR3 DNA sequence: TGTGCCAGCAGTACCGACAGGGGAGAGACCCAGTACTTC.

A few counts support this clone. The rearrangement joins TRBV24-1 to TRBJ1-5; 10 bases fit TRBD1. Trimming cost V 7 bases and J 2 bases; bases outside gene matches: 16. CDR3 length: 19 residues. From germline, CDR1 is KGHDR and CDR2 SFDVKD. As DNA, the CDR3 is TGTGCCACCAGCAGCCCCCCCGGGACAGGGGATGTTGGCAATCAGCCCCAGCATTTT. Amino acid sequence: CATSSPPGTGDVGNQPQHF.

The V and J genes are TRBV11-2 and TRBJ1-2; D gene unclear. Germline loops: CDR1 SGHAT, CDR2 FQNNGV. CDR3 size: 19 residues. Trimming took 2 bases from V and 4 from J, leaving 26 bases between them. The DNA for the CDR3 is TGTGCCAGCAGCTTAAACGTGGGCTACACAAAGTTTGAGAGCTATGGCTACACCTTC. This gives the protein CASSLNVGYTKFESYGYTF.

The gene calls are TRBV5-1 and TRBJ1-1, with 8 bases lining up with TRBD1. The CDR3 totals 14 residues. V lost 5 bases, J lost 7 bases, and 10 bases stayed unmatched. CDR1 and CDR2 (germline): SGHRS, YFSETQ. CDR3: CASRRTGFQNEAFF. The CDR3 DNA sequence: TGCGCCAGCAGGCGGACAGGGTTTCAGAATGAAGCTTTCTTT.

The V and J genes are TRBV7-9 and TRBJ2-2; TRBD2 aligns across 13 bases. The CDR3 length is 17 residues. Germline values: CDR1 SEHNR, CDR2 FQNEAQ (reference sequence). Trimming removed 5 bases from V and 6 bases from J; junction bases left unmatched: 9. The CDR3 DNA reads as TGTGCCAGCAGCAAGGGACTAGCGGGGCCTCTCCCCGGGGAGCTGTTTTTT. Translated: CASSKGLAGPLPGELFF. The whole variable domain, filled in from reference TRBV7-9 and TRBJ2-2, reads DTGVSQNPRHKITKRGQNVTFRCDPISEHNRLYWYRQTLGQGPEFLTYFQNEAQLEKSRLLSDRFSAERPKGSFSTLEIQRTEQGDSAMYLCASSKGLAGPLPGELFFGEGSRLTVL.

This chain joins TRBV4-3 and TRBJ2-7; D gene unclear. The CDR3 runs 14 residues. The V end was cut by 4 bases, the J end by 7 bases, with 17 bases between. Germline lookup yields CDR1 LGHNA and CDR2 YSLEER. The CDR3 loop is CASSPMTSSREQYF. The CDR3 nucleotides read TGCGCCAGCAGCCCAATGACCTCAAGCAGGGAGCAGTACTTC.

V is TRBV5-4 and J is TRBJ2-3; 8 nucleotides line up with TRBD2. CDR1 and CDR2 (germline): SGHNT, YYREEE (reference sequence). The V segment lost 1 base and the J segment 3 bases; nucleotides outside the gene matches: 4. The CDR3 has 15 residues. The CDR3 DNA is TGTGCCAGCAGCTTGCGACTAGCGTCGACAGATACGCAGTATTTT. It specifies CASSLRLASTDTQYF.

This clone was found once. For the CDR3, the DNA is TGTGCCACCAAGTCGGGGGGCGCTGGGGCCAACGTCCTGACTTTC. Amino acids: CATKSGGAGANVLTF. The V and J genes are TRBV6-5 and TRBJ2-6; D perhaps matches TRBD2 (7 bases). Germline lookup yields CDR1 MNHEY and CDR2 SVGAGI. The V and J ends lost 10 bases and 2 bases respectively, with 15 bases between them. The CDR3 contains 15 residues.

This chain links TRBV28 with TRBJ2-3; 7 bases agree with TRBD1. After removal of 6 bases from V and 9 bases from J, the junction contained 12 bases not matched to a gene. Per the germline V gene, CDR1 is MDHEN and CDR2 is SYDVKM. The CDR3 consists of 14 residues. The CDR3 DNA reads TGTGCCAGCAGCCCCGGGACAGTACACCACACGCAGTATTTT. As protein: CASSPGTVHHTQYF.

The chain has TRBV3-1 (or the pseudogene TRBV3-2) and TRBJ1-1; 8 bases align to TRBD1. Unmatched junction bases numbered 1, after V lost 6 bases and J lost 1 base. The CDR3 extends over 13 amino acids. Looked up from germline, CDR1 is LGHDT and CDR2 is YNNKEL (reference sequence). The CDR3 loop reads CASRQGGNTEAFF. CDR3 bases: TGTGCCAGCAGACAGGGGGGGAACACTGAAGCTTTCTTT.

The chain recombines TRBV5-8 with TRBJ1-5; D might be TRBD1 (5 bases). Germline V gene data show CDR1 as SGHTS and CDR2 as YDEGEE. V was trimmed by 7 bases and J by 4 bases, leaving 18 bases between them. CDR3 size: 15 residues. This CDR3 reads CASARRRAGNQPQHF. In DNA form, the CDR3 reads TGTGCCAGCGCGAGGAGAAGGGCAGGGAATCAGCCCCAGCATTTT.

The chain has TRBV4-3 and TRBJ1-4; TRBD1 aligns across 9 bases. The CDR3 contains 15 residues. CDR1 LGHNA and CDR2 YSLEER come from the germline V gene. The V gene end was trimmed by 3 bases and the J gene end by 5 bases; junction bases not matched to a gene: 4. The CDR3 reads CASSQAGTGNEKLFF. CDR3 DNA sequence: TGCGCCAGCAGCCAGGCCGGGACAGGGAATGAAAAACTGTTTTTT.

V and J are TRBV6-5 and TRBJ2-3; D call uncertain. Germline V gives CDR1 MNHEY, CDR2 SVGAGI. This CDR3 is 15 amino acids long. Trimming removed 2 bases from V and 0 bases from J, with 9 bases in between. CDR3 bases: TGTGCCAGCAGTTACGTTGGGCAAAGCACAGATACGCAGTATTTT. This encodes CASSYVGQSTDTQYF.

The count of this clone is one. The J gene is TRBJ1-1, the V gene TRBV18; D possibly corresponds to TRBD1 (5 bases). V was trimmed by 4 bases and J by 2 bases, leaving 11 bases between them. CDR1 is KGHSH and CDR2 is LQKENI in the germline V gene. The CDR3 loop spans 14 amino acids. The CDR3 DNA reads as TGTGCCAGCTCACGAGACGGGGGTAACACTGAAGCTTTCTTT. Protein: CASSRDGGNTEAFF.

V is TRBV5-8 and J is TRBJ1-3; D gene unclear. CDR3 length: 17 amino acids. V dropped 0 bases and J dropped 0 bases, with 13 bases sitting between them. Germline-derived CDR1 and CDR2 are SGHTS and YDEGEE. CDR3 nucleotide sequence: TGTGCCAGCAGCTTGGTCGGTAGAAGCCACTCTGGAAACACCATATATTTT. Translation gives CASSLVGRSHSGNTIYF.

The chain combines TRBV7-2 with TRBJ2-7, with 7 nucleotides matching TRBD1. The length of the CDR3 is 14 residues. Unmatched junction bases numbered 3, after V lost 3 bases and J lost 1 base. From germline, CDR1 is SGHTA and CDR2 FQGNSA. The CDR3 nucleotides read TGTGCCAGCAGCTTCAGACAGGGTTCCTACGAGCAGTACTTC. Protein sequence: CASSFRQGSYEQYF.